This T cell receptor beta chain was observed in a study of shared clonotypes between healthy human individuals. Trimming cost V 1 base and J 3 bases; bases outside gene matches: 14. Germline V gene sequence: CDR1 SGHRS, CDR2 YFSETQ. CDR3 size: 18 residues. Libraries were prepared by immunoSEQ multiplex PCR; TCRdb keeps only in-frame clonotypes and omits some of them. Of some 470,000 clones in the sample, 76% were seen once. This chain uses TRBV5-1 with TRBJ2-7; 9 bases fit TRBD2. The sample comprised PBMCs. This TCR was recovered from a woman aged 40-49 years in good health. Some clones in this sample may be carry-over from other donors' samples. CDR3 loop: CASSLSSGSLGVIYEQYF. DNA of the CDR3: TGCGCCAGCAGCTTGAGTAGCGGGAGCCTCGGCGTTATCTACGAGCAGTACTTC.